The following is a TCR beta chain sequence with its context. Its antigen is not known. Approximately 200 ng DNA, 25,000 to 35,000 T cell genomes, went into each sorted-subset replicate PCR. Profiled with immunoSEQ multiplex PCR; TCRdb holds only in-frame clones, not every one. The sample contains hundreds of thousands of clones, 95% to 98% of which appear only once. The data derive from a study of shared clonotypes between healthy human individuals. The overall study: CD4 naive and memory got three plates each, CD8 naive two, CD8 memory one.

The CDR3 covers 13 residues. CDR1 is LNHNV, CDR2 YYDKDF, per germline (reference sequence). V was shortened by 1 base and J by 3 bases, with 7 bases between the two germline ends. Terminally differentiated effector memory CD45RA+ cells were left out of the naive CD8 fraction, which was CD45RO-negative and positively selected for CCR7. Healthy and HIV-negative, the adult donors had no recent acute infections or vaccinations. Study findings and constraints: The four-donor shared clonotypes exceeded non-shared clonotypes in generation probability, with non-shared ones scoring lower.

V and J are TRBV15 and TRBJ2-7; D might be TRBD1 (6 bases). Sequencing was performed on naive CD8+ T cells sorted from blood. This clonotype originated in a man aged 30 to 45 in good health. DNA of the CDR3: TGTGCCACCAGCAGAGGGACAGACTACGAGCAGTACTTC. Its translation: CATSRGTDYEQYF.